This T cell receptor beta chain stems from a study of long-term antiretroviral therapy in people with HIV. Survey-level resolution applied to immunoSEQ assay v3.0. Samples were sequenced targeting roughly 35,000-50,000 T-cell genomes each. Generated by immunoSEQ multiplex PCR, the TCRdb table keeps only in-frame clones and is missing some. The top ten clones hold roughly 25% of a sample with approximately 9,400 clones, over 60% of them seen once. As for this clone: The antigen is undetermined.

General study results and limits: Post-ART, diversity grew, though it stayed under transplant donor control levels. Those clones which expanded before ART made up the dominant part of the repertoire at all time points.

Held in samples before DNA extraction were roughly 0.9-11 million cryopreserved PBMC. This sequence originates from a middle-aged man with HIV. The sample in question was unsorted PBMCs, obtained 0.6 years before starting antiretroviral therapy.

DNA for the CDR3: TGTGCCAGCTCACAGGGACTCTCCTACGAGCAGTACTTC. It codes for CASSQGLSYEQYF. The rearrangement uses TRBV18 and TRBJ2-7; tentatively, D is TRBD2 (6 bases). The germline gives CDR1 KGHSH, CDR2 LQKENI. The CDR3 extends over 13 amino acids. V was clipped by 4 bases and J by 0 bases, with 7 bases between them.